This TCR beta chain was sequenced in a study of blood T cell repertoires in COVID-19. Study at large: Italy, Spain and the United States were the sources of the convalescent and acute COVID-19 samples.

V lost 1 base to trimming and J lost 12 bases; unmatched junction nucleotides: 4. The CDR3 is made up of 13 amino acids. Germline V gene lookup returns CDR1 PRHDT and CDR2 FYEKMQ (reference sequence). Repertoires were generated with immunoSEQ multiplex PCR, while TCRdb's copy carries only in-frame clones and drops some. The sample includes roughly 200,000 clones, less than 90% of them seen just once. The study drew participants aged about 18 to 89 years from about two dozen US areas. Grouping used clinical history reported by participants in a survey and questionnaire. A PCR-confirmed or clinician-diagnosed COVID-19 case had contacted exposed participants within 2 weeks of entry.

This rearrangement joins TRBV13 to TRBJ2-1; 9 bases align to TRBD1. The sequence was collected from a woman aged 25 to 39 who had been exposed to COVID-19. The sequencing sample was made of PBMCs or T cells enriched from blood (not recorded which). The CDR3 DNA reads TGTGCCAGCAGCTTAGACGGACAGGGGTCGCAGTTCTTC. Amino acid sequence: CASSLDGQGSQFF.